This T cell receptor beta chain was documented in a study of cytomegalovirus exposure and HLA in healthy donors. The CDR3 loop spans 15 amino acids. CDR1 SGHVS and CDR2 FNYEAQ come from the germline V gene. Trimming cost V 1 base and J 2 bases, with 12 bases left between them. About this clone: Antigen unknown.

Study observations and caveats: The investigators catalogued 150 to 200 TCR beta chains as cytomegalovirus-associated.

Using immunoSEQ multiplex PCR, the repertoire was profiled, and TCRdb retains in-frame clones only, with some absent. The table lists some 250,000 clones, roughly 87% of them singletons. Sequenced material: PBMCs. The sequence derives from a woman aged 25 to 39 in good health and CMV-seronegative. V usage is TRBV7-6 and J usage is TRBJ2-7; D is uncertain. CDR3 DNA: TGTGCCAGCAGCTTAGAACCGGGTTACCCCTACGAGCAGTACTTC. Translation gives CASSLEPGYPYEQYF.